This passage covers 28 T cell receptor beta chains from one sample sequenced in a study of vaccination effects on CD4 cells after COVID-19. Here immunoSEQ multiplex PCR was the method, and the copy in TCRdb shows in-frame clones only, minus some. Among about 41,000 clones listed, over 60% were seen once. Pools of viral peptides were used by the ViraFEST assay to expand antigen-specific CD4+ T cells ahead of sequencing. Around day 10 of culture, CD4+ T cells were separated out. Nucleocapsid antibodies were negative in the vaccine recipients, who had never had SARS-CoV-2 infection. These receptors have no known antigen. Sequencing used CD4+ T cells from PBMCs cultured with HCoV-NL63 spike peptides, obtained before COVID-19 vaccination. These receptors were obtained from a human donor who received a COVID-19 vaccine.

This sequence joins TRBV2 and TRBJ1-1; the match to TRBD1 covers 7 bases. CDR3 length: 15 amino acids. CDR1 is SNHLY and CDR2 is FYNNEI in the germline V gene. The V gene end was trimmed by 6 bases and the J gene end by 3 bases; junction bases not matched to a gene: 10. CDR3 nucleotide sequence: TGTGCCAGCAGGACCCGGACAGGAGGGGACACTGAAGCTTTCTTT. It yields the protein CASRTRTGGDTEAFF.

The chain joins TRBV5-1 to TRBJ1-6; tentative D call: TRBD1 (6 bases). Germline CDR1 SGHRS, CDR2 YFSETQ. V was clipped by 5 bases and J by 1 base, with 16 bases between them. The CDR3 is made up of 17 amino acids. CDR3 residues: CASRLGGGGSYNSPLHF. The CDR3 DNA reads as TGCGCCAGCAGACTAGGTGGAGGGGGGTCCTATAATTCACCCCTCCACTTT. The complete variable domain, with remaining parts taken from reference TRBV5-1 and TRBJ1-6, reads KAGVTQTPRYLIKTRGQQVTLSCSPISGHRSVSWYQQTPGQGLQFLFEYFSETQRNKGNFPGRFSGRQFSNSRSEMNVSTLELGDSALYLCASRLGGGGSYNSPLHFGNGTRLTVT.

CDR3 DNA sequence: TGTGCCTGGAGTATGAAAGATACGCAGTATTTT. It is translated as CAWSMKDTQYF. The gene calls are TRBV30 and TRBJ2-3; the D is unclear. This CDR3 is 11 amino acids long. The germline CDR1 and CDR2 sequences are GTSNPN and SVGIG (reference sequence). Between the trimmed V and J ends, which lost 2 bases and 5 bases, there was a span of 5 bases. Combining the CDR3 with reference TRBV30 and TRBJ2-3 gives the whole variable domain SQTIHQWPATLVQPVGSPLSLECTVEGTSNPNLYWYRQAAGRGLQLLFYSVGIGQISSEVPQNLSASRPQDRQFILSSKKLLLSDSGFYLCAWSMKDTQYFGPGTRLTVL.

V is TRBV2 and J is TRBJ1-2, with D uncertain. The germline V and J ends were trimmed by 8 bases and 7 bases, with 17 bases remaining between them. The length of the CDR3 is 13 residues. CDR1 and CDR2 (germline): SNHLY, FYNNEI. The CDR3 nucleotides read TGTGCCAGCGAGTTACAGCCGCGGGTTGGCTACACCTTC. The encoded protein is CASELQPRVGYTF.

The genes are TRBV5-8 and TRBJ1-1; D uncertain. V was pared by 7 bases and J by 0 bases, with 31 bases between. CDR1 and CDR2 from the germline V gene are SGHTS and YDEGEE. The length of the CDR3 is 20 residues. The CDR3 bases are TGTGCCAGCCCCTACTTATTTCCCTCTTCCTTAAAGTCAATGAACACTGAAGCTTTCTTT. As protein: CASPYLFPSSLKSMNTEAFF. Based on the CDR3 plus reference TRBV5-8 and TRBJ1-1, the full variable domain is EAGVTQSPTHLIKTRGQQATLRCSPISGHTSVYWYQQALGLGLQFLLWYDEGEERNRGNFPPRFSGRQFPNYSSELNVNALELEDSALYLCASPYLFPSSLKSMNTEAFFGQGTRLTVV.

The V and J genes are TRBV9 and TRBJ1-1, with D unresolved. Germline-derived CDR1 and CDR2 are SGDLS and YYNGEE. The CDR3 extends over 13 amino acids. Between the trimmed V and J ends, which lost 0 bases and 5 bases, there was a span of 8 bases. The CDR3 sequence is CASSVDVGTEAFF. CDR3 nucleotides: TGTGCCAGCAGCGTAGACGTGGGGACTGAAGCTTTCTTT.

This chain uses TRBV12-1 with TRBJ2-4. TRBV12-1 is marked as a pseudogene. This CDR3 has 15 residues. The CDR3 reads CASSPRDPRGNIQYF. In nucleotides, the CDR3 is TGTGCCAGCAGCCCCCGGGACCCACGAGGGAACATTCAGTACTTC.

This clone was observed once. The chain links TRBV9 to TRBJ2-5; tentative D call: TRBD1 (5 bases). The CDR3 is 13 amino acids. Germline CDR1 is SGDLS and CDR2 is YYNGEE. Trimming pared 1 base from V and 2 bases from J, leaving 6 bases between. CDR3 sequence: CASSVQGQETQYF. The CDR3 bases are TGTGCCAGCAGCGTACAGGGTCAAGAGACCCAGTACTTC.

This clone has only one observation. CDR3 protein: CASSSGQGAEDTQYF. The CDR3 nucleotides read TGTGCCAGCAGCTCGGGACAGGGGGCCGAAGATACGCAGTATTTT. This sequence joins TRBV5-4 and TRBJ2-3, with 12 nucleotides matching TRBD1. The CDR3 has 15 residues. The junction had 4 bases not matched to a gene; V was cut back by 3 bases and J by 5 bases. Per germline, CDR1 SGHNT and CDR2 YYREEE (reference sequence).

This chain links TRBV7-9 with TRBJ2-3; tentatively, D is TRBD2 (5 bases). Germline assignment: CDR1 SEHNR and CDR2 FQNEAQ (reference sequence). Between the trimmed V and J ends, which lost 1 base and 5 bases, there was a span of 16 bases. The CDR3 consists of 16 residues. The CDR3, as DNA: TGTGCCAGCAGCTTAGACTTAGCGCGTTCGGGAGATACGCAGTATTTT. Its protein product is CASSLDLARSGDTQYF.

As DNA, the CDR3 is TGTGCCAGCAGCCTATCCGGGACCAAGCATTTTCTTCGGGCTTTCTTT. Translated, it gives CASSLSGTKHFLRAFF. This rearrangement joins TRBV7-9 to TRBJ1-1, with D perhaps matching TRBD1 (5 bases). This CDR3 contains 16 residues. The germline gives CDR1 SEHNR, CDR2 FQNEAQ (reference sequence). V lost 5 bases to trimming and J lost 11 bases, with 27 bases between them.

V and J are TRBV6-2 or TRBV6-3 and TRBJ1-2; TRBD1 might be the D (5 bases). The V gene's germline CDR1 is MNHEY and CDR2 SVGEGT. V gave up 5 bases and J gave up 7 bases, with 11 bases separating them. This CDR3 contains 12 residues. The CDR3 here is CASSRGGSGYTF. The CDR3 region has the DNA TGTGCCAGCAGTCGCGGGGGGTCTGGCTACACCTTC.

The rearrangement links TRBV5-1 to TRBJ2-7; 10 positions agree with TRBD2. Germline V gene data show CDR1 as SGHRS and CDR2 as YFSETQ. The CDR3 length is 15 residues. With 4 bases clipped from V and 3 bases from J, the junction kept 7 bases outside the gene matches. The CDR3 spells CASSLTSGAYYEQYV. In DNA, the CDR3 is TGCGCCAGCAGCCTTACTAGCGGGGCCTACTACGAGCAGTACGTC.

The chain has TRBV18 and TRBJ2-7, with 10 bases fitting TRBD1. Germline V gene sequence: CDR1 KGHSH, CDR2 LQKENI. The CDR3 is 18 residues long. V lost 5 bases and J lost 2; bases outside the gene matches: 15. In nucleotides, the CDR3 is TGTGCCAGCTCATCAGGAAAGTACCTAGGGACAGGGGCCTACGAGCAGTACGTC. Residues: CASSSGKYLGTGAYEQYV.

Written as DNA, the CDR3 is TGTGCCAGCAGCTACGGGGGGCCCGATATAAACCAAGAGACCCAGTACTTC. Protein product: CASSYGGPDINQETQYF. V and J are TRBV21-1 and TRBJ2-5; no check of the table's D call, TRBD2, against the DNA was made. TRBV21-1 is termed a pseudogene. The CDR3 sequence is 17 residues long.

This clone appeared a few times. The chain carries TRBV4-3 and TRBJ1-5; D remains ambiguous. This CDR3 comprises 14 residues. V was clipped by 2 bases and J by 6 bases, with 11 bases between them. Germline values: CDR1 LGHNA, CDR2 YSLEER. The CDR3 sequence: CASSQLREGQPQHF. The CDR3 DNA reads as TGCGCCAGCAGCCAATTACGGGAGGGTCAGCCCCAGCATTTT.

This sequence joins TRBV7-3 and TRBJ2-5, with D hard to call. Trimming stripped 2 bases from V and 4 bases from J, with 14 bases between. Germline V CDR1 and CDR2: SGHTA, FQGTGA. The CDR3 is 15 residues long. For the CDR3, the DNA is TGTGCCAGCAGCTTACAGGTTGGGGTGGGAGAGACCCAGTACTTC. Translated, it gives CASSLQVGVGETQYF.

This clone was recorded only once. V is TRBV28 and J is TRBJ1-6; D gene ambiguous. Germline V gives CDR1 MDHEN, CDR2 SYDVKM. V lost 7 bases and J lost 6, with 13 bases in between. CDR3 length equals 14 residues. CDR3 DNA: TGTGCCAGCACGAGCCGTGGCAGTAATTCACCCCTCCACTTT. This sequence encodes CASTSRGSNSPLHF.

This chain connects TRBV9 to TRBJ1-6; a possible D gene is TRBD1 (5 bases). The V gene's germline CDR1 is SGDLS and CDR2 YYNGEE. V was cut by 4 bases and J by 7 bases, with 15 bases left in between. CDR3 size: 15 residues. The CDR3: CASSTHGGSNSPLHF. For the CDR3, the DNA is TGTGCCAGCAGCACCCACGGGGGTTCAAATTCACCCCTCCACTTT.

The chain joins TRBV2 to TRBJ1-2; D not certain. V lost 1 base and J 3 bases, leaving 6 bases between the germline ends. Germline V gene data show CDR1 as SNHLY and CDR2 as FYNNEI. The CDR3 spans 13 residues. The chain's CDR3 is CASSEGGDYGYTF. In DNA form, the CDR3 reads TGTGCCAGCAGTGAAGGGGGAGACTATGGCTACACCTTC.

The V and J genes are TRBV4-1 and TRBJ1-5, with D possibly matching TRBD1 (5 bases). Trimming took off 3 bases at V and 0 bases at J, with 15 bases between the two ends. Germline V gives CDR1 MGHRA, CDR2 YSYEKL. The CDR3 contains 17 residues. DNA for the CDR3: TGCGCCAGCAGCCATGAGGGGAGTCGGAATAGCAATCAGCCCCAGCATTTT. The encoded protein is CASSHEGSRNSNQPQHF.

This chain connects TRBV15 to TRBJ1-5; D is possibly TRBD1 (5 bases). Between the trimmed V and J ends, which lost 5 bases and 3 bases, there was a span of 17 bases. This CDR3 region has 16 residues. Germline assignment: CDR1 LNHNV and CDR2 YYDKDF (reference sequence). The DNA for the CDR3 is TGTGCCACCAGCCTGACCGGTGGGGCCTTCAATCAGCCCCAGCATTTT. It is translated as CATSLTGGAFNQPQHF.

CDR3 region: CASRDQLAKNIQYF. CDR3 sequence (DNA): TGTGCCAGCAGGGACCAGTTAGCCAAAAACATTCAGTACTTC. The V gene is TRBV7-2, the J gene TRBJ2-4; D call uncertain. Per the germline V gene, CDR1 is SGHTA and CDR2 is FQGNSA. Between the trimmed V and J ends, which lost 6 bases and 0 bases, there was a span of 9 bases. The CDR3 is 14 amino acids.

This clone was counted between two and nine times. The CDR3 sequence is CASSLDSYGYTF. The CDR3 bases are TGTGCCAGCAGCTTAGACAGCTATGGCTACACCTTC. The chain has TRBV11-1 and TRBJ1-2; D is ambiguous. Deletions cut 1 base from V and 4 bases from J, with 4 bases between. Germline V lookup: CDR1 SGHAT, CDR2 FQDESV (reference sequence). The CDR3 length is 12 residues.

This clone was observed a handful of times. V gene TRBV2 combines with J gene TRBJ2-5; the match to TRBD1 covers 9 bases. The CDR3 is 15 amino acids. Germline values: CDR1 SNHLY, CDR2 FYNNEI. V trimming: 6 bases; J trimming: 4 bases; junction bases outside the gene matches: 9. CDR3: CASRRGNRGLETQYF. CDR3 nucleotide sequence: TGTGCCAGCAGGAGGGGGAACAGGGGGCTAGAGACCCAGTACTTC.

The chain links TRBV27 to TRBJ2-2; the D is unclear. CDR1 is MNHEY, CDR2 SMNVEV, per germline (reference sequence). Deletions cut 6 bases from V and 1 base from J, with 12 bases between. This CDR3 contains 15 residues. CDR3 coding DNA: TGTGCCAGCAGACAACAGAGCCTGAACACCGGGGAGCTGTTTTTT. This encodes CASRQQSLNTGELFF.

The chain is built from TRBV28 and TRBJ2-3, with D hard to call. The CDR3 contains 15 residues. V lost 6 bases to trimming and J lost 6 bases, with 19 bases between them. Germline V gene lookup returns CDR1 MDHEN and CDR2 SYDVKM. The CDR3 region has the DNA TGTGCCAGCAGACGCCCCAGAGGAGTCACTGATACGCAGTATTTT. Its protein is CASRRPRGVTDTQYF.

Only a few counts were recorded for this clone. V is TRBV3-1 (or the pseudogene TRBV3-2) and J is TRBJ1-2; perhaps TRBD1 as D (6 bases). Trimming took off 3 bases at V and 4 bases at J, with 12 bases between the two ends. This CDR3 spans 14 amino acids. The germline gives CDR1 LGHDT, CDR2 YNNKEL (reference sequence). CDR3 residues: CASSQAQGTYGYTF. The CDR3 coding sequence is TGTGCCAGCAGCCAGGCACAGGGAACCTATGGCTACACCTTC.